The rows below give T cell receptor beta chains drawn from one sample of a study of shared clonotypes between healthy human individuals. Profiling relied on immunoSEQ multiplex PCR, and the TCRdb table lists in-frame clones only, not all of them. The sample comprises about 1.5 million clones, 95% to 99% of which are singletons, and less than 0.55% rests with the top ten. The sequenced sample was naive CD4+ T cells sorted from blood. All receptors derive from a man in his thirties or forties in good health. CDR3s include the opening cysteine and the closing phenylalanine or tryptophan. The D gene is left open where the match is weak. A clone size is listed for some rows: how often the clone was seen (once, few, many), or a class if it is expanded.

clone_size: once; v_call: TRBV9; j_call: TRBJ1-1; d_call: .; cdr3_nt: TGTGCCAGCAGCGTATTCCTCAACACTGAAGCTTTCTTT; cdr3_aa: CASSVFLNTEAFF
clone_size: .; v_call: TRBV4-1; j_call: TRBJ2-3; d_call: .; cdr3_nt: TGCGCCAGCAGCCAAGTAACAGGCACAGATACGCAGTATTTT; cdr3_aa: CASSQVTGTDTQYF
clone_size: .; v_call: TRBV7-2; j_call: TRBJ2-5; d_call: TRBD1; cdr3_nt: TGTGCCAGCAGCTTCCGACAGGGTTCCCAAGAGACCCAGTACTTC; cdr3_aa: CASSFRQGSQETQYF
clone_size: .; v_call: TRBV10-1; j_call: TRBJ2-3; d_call: TRBD2; cdr3_nt: TGCGCCAGCAGTGAGTCTTATAGCGGGAGAGGGACAGATACGCAGTATTTT; cdr3_aa: CASSESYSGRGTDTQYF
clone_size: .; v_call: TRBV9; j_call: TRBJ2-7; d_call: .; cdr3_nt: TGTGCCAGCAGCGTAGCTCCTAGCGAAGCCTACGAGCAGTACTTC; cdr3_aa: CASSVAPSEAYEQYF
clone_size: .; v_call: TRBV7-8; j_call: TRBJ2-5; d_call: .; cdr3_nt: TGTGCCAGCAGCCGGTCTACAGGGAGGGAGACCCAGTACTTC; cdr3_aa: CASSRSTGRETQYF
clone_size: .; v_call: TRBV19; j_call: TRBJ2-1; d_call: .; cdr3_nt: TGTGCCAGTAGTAAGAGCGGGACAACCTACAATGAGCAGTTCTTC; cdr3_aa: CASSKSGTTYNEQFF
clone_size: .; v_call: TRBV5-1; j_call: TRBJ2-1; d_call: .; cdr3_nt: TGCGCCAGCAGCTTGGCCTTAGTCTCCCGCTCCTACAATGAGCAGTTCTTC; cdr3_aa: CASSLALVSRSYNEQFF
clone_size: .; v_call: TRBV5-1; j_call: TRBJ2-7; d_call: .; cdr3_nt: TGCGCCAGCAGCTTTGACCCCAGAGGCTACGAGCAGTACTTC; cdr3_aa: CASSFDPRGYEQYF
clone_size: medium-sized; v_call: TRBV5-1; j_call: TRBJ2-1; d_call: TRBD2; cdr3_nt: TGCGCCAGCAGCGGGGGGACTACACCCTCCTACAATGAGCAGTTCTTC; cdr3_aa: CASSGGTTPSYNEQFF
clone_size: .; v_call: TRBV11-2; j_call: TRBJ1-2; d_call: .; cdr3_nt: TGTGCCAGCAGCTGGACACAATCAACGGGGTATGGCTACACCTTC; cdr3_aa: CASSWTQSTGYGYTF
clone_size: .; v_call: TRBV9; j_call: TRBJ2-3; d_call: .; cdr3_nt: TGTGCCAGCAGCGTAGCAGTCCCAACAACGGCAGATACGCAGTATTTT; cdr3_aa: CASSVAVPTTADTQYF
clone_size: .; v_call: TRBV2; j_call: TRBJ1-3; d_call: .; cdr3_nt: TGTGCCAGCCGGACAGCTTCTGGAAACACCATATATTTT; cdr3_aa: CASRTASGNTIYF
clone_size: .; v_call: TRBV4-3; j_call: TRBJ2-5; d_call: .; cdr3_nt: TGCGCCAGCAGCCAAGGGCCCCGGGAGACCCAGTACTTC; cdr3_aa: CASSQGPRETQYF
clone_size: .; v_call: TRBV5-4; j_call: TRBJ2-3; d_call: .; cdr3_nt: TGTGCCAGCAGTCCGGTTCCAGGGAGAACAGATACGCAGTATTTT; cdr3_aa: CASSPVPGRTDTQYF
clone_size: .; v_call: TRBV28; j_call: TRBJ1-5; d_call: TRBD1; cdr3_nt: TGTGCCAGCAGGGGACAGGGAAACAATCAGCCCCAGCATTTT; cdr3_aa: CASRGQGNNQPQHF
clone_size: .; v_call: TRBV2; j_call: TRBJ1-2; d_call: .; cdr3_nt: TGTGCCAGCAGACCCAGCGGTCTAGGGCTCTCTTCCTACACCTTC; cdr3_aa: CASRPSGLGLSSYTF
clone_size: .; v_call: TRBV20-1; j_call: TRBJ2-7; d_call: .; cdr3_nt: TGCAGTGCCCGGACCCAGCACGAGCAGTACTTC; cdr3_aa: CSARTQHEQYF
clone_size: .; v_call: TRBV21-1; j_call: TRBJ2-2; d_call: .; cdr3_nt: TGTGCCAGCAGCAAAGAAAAACTACCGGGACATCACACCGGGGAGCTGTTTTTT; cdr3_aa: CASSKEKLPGHHTGELFF
clone_size: once; v_call: TRBV4-3; j_call: TRBJ2-5; d_call: TRBD2; cdr3_nt: TGCGCCACCAAGGGACTAGCGGGGCGAGAGACCCAGTACTTC; cdr3_aa: CATKGLAGRETQYF
clone_size: .; v_call: TRBV5-5; j_call: TRBJ2-2; d_call: TRBD2; cdr3_nt: TGTGCCAGCGGTTGGGATCCGGGACTAGCGGGAGGGCCTCGGAACGGGGAGCTGTTTTTT; cdr3_aa: CASGWDPGLAGGPRNGELFF
clone_size: .; v_call: TRBV7-9; j_call: TRBJ1-1; d_call: .; cdr3_nt: TGTGCCAGCAGCTTAGGATGGGCTGGGGGAGGCACTGAAGCTTTCTTT; cdr3_aa: CASSLGWAGGGTEAFF
clone_size: .; v_call: TRBV7-6; j_call: TRBJ2-7; d_call: TRBD2; cdr3_nt: TGTGCCAGCAGCTTGGGACTAGCGGGTGCCTCCTACGAGCAGTACTTC; cdr3_aa: CASSLGLAGASYEQYF
clone_size: .; v_call: TRBV7-9; j_call: TRBJ2-3; d_call: .; cdr3_nt: TGTGCCAGCAGCACCCGGTTGTCTCCTGATACGCAGTATTTT; cdr3_aa: CASSTRLSPDTQYF
clone_size: .; v_call: TRBV5-1; j_call: TRBJ2-1; d_call: .; cdr3_nt: TGCGCCAGCAGCTTGTCCGGGACACAATACAATGAGCAGTTCTTC; cdr3_aa: CASSLSGTQYNEQFF
clone_size: .; v_call: TRBV5-4; j_call: TRBJ1-5; d_call: TRBD1; cdr3_nt: TGTGCCAGCAGCCCGGAACAGGGGAGGGGTCAGCCCCAGCATTTT; cdr3_aa: CASSPEQGRGQPQHF
clone_size: .; v_call: TRBV4-1; j_call: TRBJ2-7; d_call: .; cdr3_nt: TGCGCCAGCAGCCACCCTAGAGACAGAACCCTAACGGAGCAGTACTTC; cdr3_aa: CASSHPRDRTLTEQYF
clone_size: .; v_call: TRBV9; j_call: TRBJ2-7; d_call: TRBD2; cdr3_nt: TGTGCCAGCAGCGTAGGGGGACTAGCGGACGCCTACGAGCAGTACTTC; cdr3_aa: CASSVGGLADAYEQYF
clone_size: .; v_call: TRBV7-6; j_call: TRBJ2-7; d_call: TRBD2; cdr3_nt: TGTGCCAGCTCCCCCCGGGTGAGCGGGAGTTACGAGCAGTACTTC; cdr3_aa: CASSPRVSGSYEQYF
clone_size: .; v_call: TRBV5-5; j_call: TRBJ1-4; d_call: .; cdr3_nt: TGTGCCAGCAGCTTGGCCATCGGGATGACTGAAAAACTGTTTTTT; cdr3_aa: CASSLAIGMTEKLFF
clone_size: .; v_call: TRBV7-9; j_call: TRBJ2-1; d_call: .; cdr3_nt: TGTGCCAGCAGCTTACGCGTGGTCGATGAGCAGTTCTTC; cdr3_aa: CASSLRVVDEQFF
clone_size: .; v_call: TRBV4-1; j_call: TRBJ2-7; d_call: TRBD1; cdr3_nt: TGCGCCAGCAGCCCCGACTTACACAGGGGAACCTACGAGCAGTACTTC; cdr3_aa: CASSPDLHRGTYEQYF
clone_size: once; v_call: TRBV18; j_call: TRBJ2-1; d_call: TRBD1; cdr3_nt: TGTGCCAGCTCACCGGGGACAGTTTACAATGAGCAGTTCTTC; cdr3_aa: CASSPGTVYNEQFF
clone_size: .; v_call: TRBV4-3; j_call: TRBJ2-7; d_call: TRBD1; cdr3_nt: TGCGCCAGCAGCCAAGGACTACAGGGGGCTGTAGCACCCTACGAGCAGTACTTC; cdr3_aa: CASSQGLQGAVAPYEQYF
clone_size: once; v_call: TRBV7-3; j_call: TRBJ1-1; d_call: .; cdr3_nt: TGTGCCAGCAGCAAGGGACGGGAGAACACTGAAGCTTTCTTT; cdr3_aa: CASSKGRENTEAFF